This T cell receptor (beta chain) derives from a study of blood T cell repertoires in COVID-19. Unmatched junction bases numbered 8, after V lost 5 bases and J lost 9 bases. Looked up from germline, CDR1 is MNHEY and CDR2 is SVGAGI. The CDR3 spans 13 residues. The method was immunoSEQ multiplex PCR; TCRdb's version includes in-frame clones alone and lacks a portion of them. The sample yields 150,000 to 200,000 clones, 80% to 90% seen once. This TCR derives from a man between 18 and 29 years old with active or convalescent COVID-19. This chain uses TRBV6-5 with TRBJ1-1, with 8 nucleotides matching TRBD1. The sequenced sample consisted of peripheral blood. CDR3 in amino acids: CASSPRQGAKAFF. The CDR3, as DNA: TGTGCCAGCAGTCCCCGGCAGGGGGCAAAAGCTTTCTTT.